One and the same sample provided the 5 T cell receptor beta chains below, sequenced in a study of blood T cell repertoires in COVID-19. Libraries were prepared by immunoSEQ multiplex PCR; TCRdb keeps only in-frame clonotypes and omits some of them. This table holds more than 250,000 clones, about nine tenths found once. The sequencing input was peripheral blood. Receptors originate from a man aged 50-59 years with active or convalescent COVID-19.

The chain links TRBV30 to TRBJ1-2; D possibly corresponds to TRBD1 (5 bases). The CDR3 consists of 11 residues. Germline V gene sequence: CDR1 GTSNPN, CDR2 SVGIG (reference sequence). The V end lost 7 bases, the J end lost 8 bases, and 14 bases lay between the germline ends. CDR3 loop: CASQGRVGYTF. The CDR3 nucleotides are TGTGCCTCGCAGGGAAGGGTCGGCTACACCTTC. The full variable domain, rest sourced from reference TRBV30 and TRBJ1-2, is SQTIHQWPATLVQPVGSPLSLECTVEGTSNPNLYWYRQAAGRGLQLLFYSVGIGQISSEVPQNLSASRPQDRQFILSSKKLLLSDSGFYLCASQGRVGYTFGSGTRLTVV.

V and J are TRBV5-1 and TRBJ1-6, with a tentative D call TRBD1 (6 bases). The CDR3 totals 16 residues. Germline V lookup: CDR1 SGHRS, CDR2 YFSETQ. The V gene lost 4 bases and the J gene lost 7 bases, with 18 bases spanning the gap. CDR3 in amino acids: CASSEQGRGGNSPLHF. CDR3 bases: TGCGCCAGCAGCGAGCAAGGCAGGGGCGGGAATTCACCCCTCCACTTT. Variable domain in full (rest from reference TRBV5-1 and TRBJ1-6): KAGVTQTPRYLIKTRGQQVTLSCSPISGHRSVSWYQQTPGQGLQFLFEYFSETQRNKGNFPGRFSGRQFSNSRSEMNVSTLELGDSALYLCASSEQGRGGNSPLHFGNGTRLTVT.

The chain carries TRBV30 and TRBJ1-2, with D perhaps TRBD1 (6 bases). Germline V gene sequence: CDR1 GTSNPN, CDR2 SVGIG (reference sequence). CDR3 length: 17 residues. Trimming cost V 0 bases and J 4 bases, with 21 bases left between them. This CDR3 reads CAWSVSPGGWGAYGYTF. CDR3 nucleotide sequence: TGTGCCTGGAGTGTATCCCCCGGGGGGTGGGGGGCCTATGGCTACACCTTC.

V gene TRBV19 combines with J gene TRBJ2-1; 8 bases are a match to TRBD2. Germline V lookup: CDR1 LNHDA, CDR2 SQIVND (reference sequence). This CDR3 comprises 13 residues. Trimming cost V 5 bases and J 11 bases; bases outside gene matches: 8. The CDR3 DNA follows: TGTGCCAGTAGTTCGCGGGAGGCGGTGAAGCAGTTCTTC. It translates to CASSSREAVKQFF.

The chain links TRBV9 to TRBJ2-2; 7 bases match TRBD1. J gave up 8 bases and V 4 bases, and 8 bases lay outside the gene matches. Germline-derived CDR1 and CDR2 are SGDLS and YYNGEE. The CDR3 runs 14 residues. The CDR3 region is CASSTMTGIGELFF. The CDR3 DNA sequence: TGTGCCAGCAGCACAATGACAGGGATTGGGGAGCTGTTTTTT.